A single sample is the source of the 16 T cell receptor beta chains below, sequenced in a study of cytomegalovirus exposure and HLA in healthy donors. It was with 60 Vbeta and 13 Jbeta primers that the PCR ran. Profiled with immunoSEQ multiplex PCR; TCRdb holds only in-frame clones, not every one. The top ten hold roughly 3% of the sample, which has 150,000 to 200,000 clones, more than 65% seen once. Sequencing was carried out using PBMCs. These receptors were collected from a female donor in good health and CMV-seronegative.

The chain carries TRBV21-1 and TRBJ2-7; TRBD1, as called in the table, went unchecked against the DNA. TRBV21-1 is a listed pseudogene. The CDR3 contains 13 residues. CDR3 DNA: TGTGCCAGCAGCAAGGGACAGGAATACGAGCAGTACTTC. Translation: CASSKGQEYEQYF.

The chain links TRBV6-6 to TRBJ2-2; perhaps TRBD2 as D (6 bases). CDR1 is MNHNY and CDR2 is SVGAGI in the germline V gene (reference sequence). The CDR3 is 16 residues long. V shed 1 base and J shed 2 bases, with 11 bases lying between them. The CDR3 nucleotides are TGTGCCAGCAGTTACTATTCTAGCGCAAACACCGGGGAGCTGTTTTTT. Translation: CASSYYSSANTGELFF.

This sequence joins TRBV30 and TRBJ2-5, with a weak D call TRBD1 (5 bases). V was cut by 0 bases and J by 5 bases, with 13 bases left in between. This CDR3 has 14 residues. Looked up from germline, CDR1 is GTSNPN and CDR2 is SVGIG (reference sequence). CDR3: CAWSVSRVGETQYF. As DNA, the CDR3 is TGTGCCTGGAGTGTTAGCAGGGTGGGGGAGACCCAGTACTTC.

The chain carries TRBV4-2 and TRBJ2-2, with D perhaps matching TRBD2 (5 bases). V was clipped by 1 base and J by 8 bases, with 17 bases between them. This CDR3 spans 16 amino acids. In germline, CDR1 is LGHNA, CDR2 YNFKEQ. The CDR3 protein is CASSQVTPGVSGELFF. CDR3 coding DNA: TGTGCCAGCAGCCAAGTCACACCCGGGGTCTCGGGGGAGCTGTTTTTT.

In this sample, this clone turned up once. V is TRBV27 and J is TRBJ2-7; tentative D call: TRBD2 (6 bases). CDR3 length equals 14 residues. The V gene lost 5 bases and the J gene lost 6 bases, with 17 bases spanning the gap. The V gene's germline CDR1 is MNHEY and CDR2 SMNVEV (reference sequence). The CDR3 protein is CASSGGLTTSEQYF. The CDR3 bases are TGTGCCAGCAGTGGTGGACTAACTACTAGCGAGCAGTACTTC.

This clone was recorded a few times. V and J are TRBV6-6 and TRBJ1-2, with D perhaps matching TRBD1 (6 bases). The V gene's germline CDR1 is MNHNY and CDR2 SVGAGI (reference sequence). V lost 7 bases to trimming and J lost 4 bases, with 19 bases between them. This CDR3 region has 15 residues. The CDR3: CASKAVGGGRYGYTF. The CDR3 coding sequence is TGTGCCAGCAAAGCTGTAGGCGGGGGCCGCTATGGCTACACCTTC.

The rearrangement uses TRBV5-1 and TRBJ1-1; possible D gene TRBD1, 6 bases. This CDR3 spans 13 amino acids. Germline V CDR1 and CDR2: SGHRS, YFSETQ. V was shortened by 0 bases and J by 10 bases, with 13 bases between the two germline ends. CDR3 DNA sequence: TGCGCCAGCAGCTTGGCAGGGGCCAGTATAGCTTTCTTT. Protein product: CASSLAGASIAFF.

This clone came up once. The junction differs from germline at one of its ends, possibly a read error. V usage is TRBV7-2 and J usage is TRBJ2-4, with a weak D call TRBD1 (5 bases). This CDR3 has 13 residues. Germline V CDR1 and CDR2: SGHTA, FQGNSA. As DNA, the CDR3 is TGTGCCAGCAGCTTTTCAGATCTAGGACAACTACACTTC. Translation: CASSFSDLGQLHF.

The chain is built from TRBV2 and TRBJ2-4; no firm D call. CDR1 and CDR2 from the germline V gene are SNHLY and FYNNEI. Trimming stripped 3 bases from V and 0 bases from J, with 6 bases between. CDR3 size: 14 residues. The CDR3 spells CASSDRRAKNIQYF. CDR3 in DNA: TGTGCCAGCAGTGATAGAAGAGCCAAAAACATTCAGTACTTC. The whole variable domain, remainder taken from reference TRBV2 and TRBJ2-4, is EPEVTQTPSHQVTQMGQEVILRCVPISNHLYFYWYRQILGQKVEFLVSFYNNEISEKSEIFDDQFSVERPDGSNFTLKIRSTKLEDSAMYFCASSDRRAKNIQYFGAGTRLSVL.

This clone is a singleton in its sample. This chain uses TRBV4-1 with TRBJ2-1, with D possibly matching TRBD1 (6 bases). Trimming left V 4 bases short and J 8 bases short, with 15 bases between. The CDR3 consists of 14 residues. Germline values: CDR1 MGHRA, CDR2 YSYEKL. This chain's CDR3 is CASSPQSGEYEQFF. CDR3 nucleotides: TGCGCCAGCAGCCCCCAGTCAGGGGAGTATGAGCAGTTCTTC.

This clone was seen just once. CDR3 protein: CASSTSGFTDTQYF. For the CDR3, the DNA is TGTGCCAGCAGCACTAGCGGATTCACAGATACGCAGTATTTT. V usage is TRBV7-3 and J usage is TRBJ2-3, with 8 bases identical to TRBD2. This CDR3 has 14 residues. Trimming cost V 5 bases and J 2 bases; bases outside gene matches: 3. Germline V gives CDR1 SGHTA, CDR2 FQGTGA.

This chain joins TRBV5-1 and TRBJ2-2, with 11 bases aligning to TRBD2. The ends lost 5 bases at V and 0 bases at J; junction bases unmatched: 0. Germline V gene sequence: CDR1 SGHRS, CDR2 YFSETQ. CDR3 length equals 15 residues. The CDR3 nucleotides read TGCGCCAGCAGGGGACTAGCGGCGAACACCGGGGAGCTGTTTTTT. Amino acids: CASRGLAANTGELFF.

J is TRBJ1-2 and V is TRBV5-4; no firm D call. CDR1 SGHNT and CDR2 YYREEE come from the germline V gene (reference sequence). V lost 5 bases and J lost 3, with 11 bases in between. The CDR3 sequence is 13 residues long. This CDR3 reads CASRNTADYGYTF. The CDR3 nucleotides read TGTGCCAGCAGAAATACAGCTGACTATGGCTACACCTTC.

The chain links TRBV6-6 to TRBJ2-7, with 9 bases lining up with TRBD2. The CDR3 sequence is 14 residues long. The germline V gene has CDR1 MNHNY and CDR2 SVGAGI (reference sequence). V lost 0 bases, J lost 4 bases, and 1 base stayed unmatched. CDR3 amino acids: CASSYSGLAYEQYF. CDR3 bases: TGTGCCAGCAGTTACTCCGGACTAGCGTACGAGCAGTACTTC.

The chain links TRBV6-5 to TRBJ2-1; TRBD2 aligns across 15 bases. There are 16 residues in the CDR3. CDR1 and CDR2 from the germline V gene are MNHEY and SVGAGI. Unmatched junction bases numbered 5, after V lost 4 bases and J lost 7 bases. Here the CDR3 reads CASSSGLAGGENEQFF. For the CDR3, the DNA is TGTGCCAGCAGTTCCGGACTAGCGGGAGGGGAAAATGAGCAGTTCTTC.

The chain has TRBV6-6 and TRBJ1-6; 10 bases line up with TRBD1. The V gene end was trimmed by 6 bases and the J gene end by 7 bases; junction bases not matched to a gene: 9. The CDR3 is 16 residues long. Germline CDR1 reads MNHNY; CDR2 reads SVGAGI (reference sequence). CDR3 nucleotides: TGTGCCAGCAGCGACGGGACAGGGGTTTCGAATTCACCCCTCCACTTT. This sequence encodes CASSDGTGVSNSPLHF.